This TCR beta chain is drawn from a study of blood T cells in healthy people across ages. Combining a sample-barcoded 5' primer with a J-beta primer mix, a second PCR ran for about 7 to 12 cycles. Using its own MiXCR run on the 5' RACE reads, TCRdb lists one record per CDR3 protein. The sample lists 450,000 to 700,000 distinct CDR3 sequences, 27% occurring once. Donors ranged from roughly 6 to 95 years old and were healthy Caucasians in Russia. Whole-study findings and limits: Diversity of TCR beta per million T cells declined in a roughly linear way with age.

On this clonotype itself: What it binds is not known.

What was sequenced was blood. This TCR came from a woman in her 70s in good health.

CDR3 bases: TGTGCCAGCAGTGTCAGTAGAACGAACACTGAAGCTTTCTTT. Translated: CASSVSRTNTEAFF. V and J are TRBV7-6 and TRBJ1-1; D gene ambiguous. Germline CDR1 and CDR2: SGHVS and FNYEAQ. The CDR3 loop spans 14 amino acids. V lost 6 bases to trimming and J lost 1 base, with 12 bases between them.